The 15 T cell receptor beta chains below come from one sample, sequenced in a study of blood T cell repertoires in COVID-19. Only in-frame clones appear in the TCRdb table, and some are missing; sequencing was by immunoSEQ multiplex PCR. The sample has roughly 90,000 clones, around 85% seen once. Sequencing input: peripheral blood. The origin of the receptors is a woman older than 75 with active or convalescent COVID-19.

The chain has TRBV14 and TRBJ1-1; 8 bases are a match to TRBD1. Germline lookup yields CDR1 SGHDN and CDR2 FVKESK. This CDR3 comprises 13 residues. With 6 bases clipped from V and 5 bases from J, the junction kept 5 bases outside the gene matches. DNA of the CDR3: TGTGCCAGCAGACGGACAGGGTCAACTGAAGCTTTCTTT. It translates to CASRRTGSTEAFF.

The rearrangement links TRBV29-1 to TRBJ2-2; the D gene is possibly TRBD2 (6 bases). Germline CDR1 reads SQVTM; CDR2 reads ANQGSEA. V dropped 4 bases and J dropped 3 bases, with 12 bases sitting between them. This CDR3 is 14 amino acids long. CDR3 nucleotides: TGCAGCGTTGGTCGGGGGTTGGACACCGGGGAGCTGTTTTTT. It is translated as CSVGRGLDTGELFF.

J is TRBJ2-1 and V is TRBV9, with 10 bases matching TRBD1. The CDR3 is 15 residues long. Germline CDR1 SGDLS, CDR2 YYNGEE. With 2 bases clipped from V and 1 base from J, the junction kept 0 bases outside the gene matches. DNA for the CDR3: TGTGCCAGCAGCGTGGGACAGGGGTCCTACAATGAGCAGTTCTTC. Its protein is CASSVGQGSYNEQFF.

V is TRBV19 and J is TRBJ2-7, with TRBD1 identical over 9 bases. With V trimmed by 5 bases and J by 3 bases, 2 bases remained unmatched. The CDR3 is made up of 13 amino acids. Per germline, CDR1 LNHDA and CDR2 SQIVND (reference sequence). CDR3 sequence: CASSGQGSYEQYF. The CDR3 DNA follows: TGTGCCAGTAGTGGACAGGGGAGCTACGAGCAGTACTTC.

V usage is TRBV5-4 and J usage is TRBJ1-1; no reliable D call. V was clipped by 3 bases and J by 12 bases, with 15 bases between them. The CDR3 has 12 residues. The germline CDR1 and CDR2 sequences are SGHNT and YYREEE (reference sequence). The CDR3 DNA reads TGTGCCAGCAGCTCGGGTCGGGATTCCCCTTTCTTT. It codes for CASSSGRDSPFF.

The sample holds a few counts of this clone. The gene calls are TRBV15 and TRBJ1-6; D is unclear. V was pared by 0 bases and J by 0 bases, with 12 bases between. Germline loops: CDR1 LNHNV, CDR2 YYDKDF (reference sequence). The CDR3 covers 18 residues. The CDR3 reads CATSRDATASSYNSPLHF. CDR3 bases: TGTGCCACCAGCAGAGATGCCACAGCAAGCTCCTATAATTCACCCCTCCACTTT.

In this sample, this clone turned up once. The rearrangement joins TRBV30 to TRBJ2-1, with TRBD2 matching 8 bases. Germline-derived CDR1 and CDR2 are GTSNPN and SVGIG (reference sequence). This CDR3 is 14 amino acids long. V was clipped by 2 bases and J by 9 bases; unmatched bases: 9. In DNA form, the CDR3 reads TGTGCCTGGAGTCCCGGGACTAGGGATGGTGAGCAGTTCTTC. This sequence encodes CAWSPGTRDGEQFF.

This rearrangement joins TRBV27 to TRBJ2-7; no firm D call. The CDR3 covers 11 residues. Germline CDR1 MNHEY, CDR2 SMNVEV (reference sequence). Trimming removed 6 bases at V and 4 bases at J, with 7 bases between. CDR3 loop: CASSPGYEQYF. The CDR3 DNA is TGTGCCAGCAGCCCCGGGTACGAGCAGTACTTC.

This clone showed up just a few times. This chain links TRBV11-2 with TRBJ2-2; 9 bases agree with TRBD1. The CDR3 has 16 amino acids. J lost 2 bases, V lost 1 base, and 2 bases had no gene match. Germline CDR1 and CDR2: SGHAT and FQNNGV. Written as DNA, the CDR3 is TGTGCCAGCAGCTTAGGGGGACAGGGAAACACCGGGGAGCTGTTTTTT. Protein product: CASSLGGQGNTGELFF.

This chain uses TRBV19 with TRBJ2-3; 10 bases align to TRBD2. Germline V gene sequence: CDR1 LNHDA, CDR2 SQIVND (reference sequence). This CDR3 has 16 amino acids. With 6 bases clipped from V and 4 bases from J, the junction kept 10 bases outside the gene matches. The CDR3 reads CASRPRISGGADTQYF. CDR3 sequence (DNA): TGTGCCAGTAGGCCACGGATAAGCGGGGGGGCAGATACGCAGTATTTT.

The chain has TRBV6-4 and TRBJ1-6; perhaps TRBD1 as D (6 bases). Germline assignment: CDR1 MRHNA and CDR2 SNTAGT. The V gene lost 6 bases and the J gene lost 1 base, with 13 bases spanning the gap. The CDR3 sequence is 16 residues long. The CDR3 region is CASSTDRRSYNSPLHF. CDR3 nucleotides: TGTGCCAGCAGCACCGACAGGAGGTCCTATAATTCACCCCTCCACTTT.

The chain employs TRBV12-3 or TRBV12-4 and TRBJ1-2; TRBD1 matches 8 bases. This CDR3 spans 13 amino acids. J gave up 5 bases and V 6 bases, and 5 bases lay outside the gene matches. CDR3 region: CASRLTGDYGYTF. DNA of the CDR3: TGTGCCAGCAGATTGACAGGGGATTATGGCTACACCTTC.

The gene calls are TRBV7-9 and TRBJ2-1; possibly TRBD1 for D (7 bases). Trimming shortened V by 5 bases and J by 15 bases, and 20 bases separated the two germline ends. From germline, CDR1 is SEHNR and CDR2 FQNEAQ (reference sequence). The CDR3 has 13 residues. The CDR3, as DNA: TGTGCCAGCAGCCTAGGGGGGACAGTTGTCGCGTTCTTC. It codes for CASSLGGTVVAFF.

The genes are TRBV4-2 and TRBJ2-1; 8 nucleotides agree with TRBD2. Trimming took 3 bases from V and 3 from J; bases not matched to a gene: 10. The germline V gene encodes CDR1 LGHNA and CDR2 YNFKEQ. The CDR3 has 17 amino acids. The CDR3 sequence: CASSHTTGGAFYNEQFF. The CDR3 bases are TGTGCCAGCAGCCACACCACCGGGGGGGCCTTCTACAATGAGCAGTTCTTC.

V gene TRBV5-1 combines with J gene TRBJ1-1, with D perhaps matching TRBD1 (6 bases). V was pared by 1 base and J by 1 base, with 11 bases between. The CDR3 consists of 15 residues. Germline CDR1 SGHRS, CDR2 YFSETQ. The CDR3 DNA reads TGCGCCAGCAGCTTGATTGGACAGCAGAACACTGAAGCTTTCTTT. It translates to CASSLIGQQNTEAFF.